This T cell receptor (beta chain) was identified in a study of blood T cell repertoires in COVID-19. Across the study: Acute and convalescent COVID-19 samples came from the United States, Italy and Spain.

The CDR3 extends over 14 amino acids. Trimming removed 7 bases at V and 6 bases at J, with 19 bases between. Germline CDR1 MNHEY, CDR2 SVGAGI. While infection was still active, Seattle patients were enrolled and then followed longitudinally. How the authors handled the data: Reference gene primers were amplified, and this amplification served to estimate nucleated cell counts. Measured with immunoSEQ multiplex PCR; TCRdb has only the in-frame clones, and not every one. The DNA was the basis for D and trimming; V, J and clone size are from that table. The sample shows 95,000 to 120,000 clones, approximately 85% of them seen only once.

Sample: peripheral blood. The chain recombines TRBV6-5 with TRBJ2-7; tentative D call: TRBD2 (6 bases). The receptor was isolated from a woman aged 55-69 years with COVID-19, enrolled during active disease. The CDR3 loop is CASTAPTAGFEQYF. The CDR3 DNA follows: TGTGCCAGCACCGCGCCCACCGCGGGGTTCGAGCAGTACTTC.